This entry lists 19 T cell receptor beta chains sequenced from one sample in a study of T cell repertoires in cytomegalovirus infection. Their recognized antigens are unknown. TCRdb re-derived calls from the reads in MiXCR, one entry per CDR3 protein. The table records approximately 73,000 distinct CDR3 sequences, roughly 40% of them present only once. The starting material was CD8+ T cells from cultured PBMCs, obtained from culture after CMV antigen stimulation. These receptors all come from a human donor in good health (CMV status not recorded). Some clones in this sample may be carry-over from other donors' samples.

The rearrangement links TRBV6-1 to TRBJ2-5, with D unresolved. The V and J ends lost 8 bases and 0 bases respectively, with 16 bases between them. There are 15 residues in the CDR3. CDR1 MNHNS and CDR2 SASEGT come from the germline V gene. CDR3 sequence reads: CASADGDFYQETQYF. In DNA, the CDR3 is TGTGCCAGCGCCGACGGAGACTTTTACCAAGAGACCCAGTACTTC.

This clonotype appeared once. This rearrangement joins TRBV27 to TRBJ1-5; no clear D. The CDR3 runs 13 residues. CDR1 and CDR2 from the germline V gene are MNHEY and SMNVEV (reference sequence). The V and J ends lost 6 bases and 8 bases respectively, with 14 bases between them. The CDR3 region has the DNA TGTGCCAGCAGCCCTAGTGGGATTAAGCCCCAGCATTTT. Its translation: CASSPSGIKPQHF.

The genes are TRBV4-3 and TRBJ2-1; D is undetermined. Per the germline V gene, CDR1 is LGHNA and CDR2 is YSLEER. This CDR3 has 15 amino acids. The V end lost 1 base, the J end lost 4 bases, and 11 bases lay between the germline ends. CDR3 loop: CASSQATNLYNEQFF. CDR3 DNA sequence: TGCGCCAGCAGCCAAGCGACGAACCTTTACAATGAGCAGTTCTTC.

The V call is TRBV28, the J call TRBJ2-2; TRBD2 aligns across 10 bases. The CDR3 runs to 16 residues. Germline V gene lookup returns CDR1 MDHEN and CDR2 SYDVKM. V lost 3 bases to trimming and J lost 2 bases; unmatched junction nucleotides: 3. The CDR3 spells CASSFLAGVNTGELFF. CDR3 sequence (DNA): TGTGCCAGCAGTTTTCTAGCGGGGGTCAACACCGGGGAGCTGTTTTTT.

The CDR3 spells CASSFPERQGSIYEQYF. The DNA for the CDR3 is TGTGCCAGCAGTTTCCCGGAGAGACAGGGAAGTATCTACGAGCAGTACTTC. This rearrangement joins TRBV28 to TRBJ2-7; 7 nucleotides align to TRBD1. This CDR3 region has 17 residues. Per germline, CDR1 MDHEN and CDR2 SYDVKM. The junction had 14 bases not matched to a gene; V was cut back by 3 bases and J by 3 bases. Full variable domain (outside the CDR3, taken from reference TRBV28 and TRBJ2-7): DVKVTQSSRYLVKRTGEKVFLECVQDMDHENMFWYRQDPGLGLRLIYFSYDVKMKEKGDIPEGYSVSREKKERFSLILESASTNQTSMYLCASSFPERQGSIYEQYFGPGTRLTVT.

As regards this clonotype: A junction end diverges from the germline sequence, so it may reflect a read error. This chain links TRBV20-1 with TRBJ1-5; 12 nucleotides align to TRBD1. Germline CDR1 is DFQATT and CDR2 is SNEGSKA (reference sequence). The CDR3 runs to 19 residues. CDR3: CSALVKGQGAKESNQSQHF. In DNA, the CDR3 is TGCAGTGCTCTAGTTAAGGGACAGGGGGCTAAGGAGAGCAATCAGTCCCAGCATTTT.

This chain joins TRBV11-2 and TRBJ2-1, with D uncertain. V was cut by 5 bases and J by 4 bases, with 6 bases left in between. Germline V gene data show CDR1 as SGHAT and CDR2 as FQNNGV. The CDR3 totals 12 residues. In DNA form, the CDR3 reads TGTGCCAGCAGCCCATTTTACAATGAGCAGTTCTTC. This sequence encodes CASSPFYNEQFF.

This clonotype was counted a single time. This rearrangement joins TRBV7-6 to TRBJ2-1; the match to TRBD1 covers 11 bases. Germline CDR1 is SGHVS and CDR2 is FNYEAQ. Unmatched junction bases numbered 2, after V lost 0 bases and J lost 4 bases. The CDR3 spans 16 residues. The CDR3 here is CASSLADRGLYNEQFF. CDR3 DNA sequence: TGTGCCAGCAGCTTAGCGGACAGGGGGCTTTACAATGAGCAGTTCTTC.

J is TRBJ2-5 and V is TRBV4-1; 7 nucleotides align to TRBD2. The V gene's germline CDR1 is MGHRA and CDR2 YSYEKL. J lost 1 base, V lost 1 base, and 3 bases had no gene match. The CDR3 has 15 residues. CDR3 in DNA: TGCGCCAGCAGCCAAGCTCGACTAGCCCAAGAGACCCAGTACTTC. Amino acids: CASSQARLAQETQYF.

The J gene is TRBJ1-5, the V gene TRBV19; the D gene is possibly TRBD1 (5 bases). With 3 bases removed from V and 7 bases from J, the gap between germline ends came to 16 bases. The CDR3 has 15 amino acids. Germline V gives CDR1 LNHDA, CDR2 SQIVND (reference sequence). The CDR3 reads CASSIGPGGRQPQHF. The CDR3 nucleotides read TGTGCCAGTAGTATTGGACCTGGGGGTAGGCAGCCCCAGCATTTT.

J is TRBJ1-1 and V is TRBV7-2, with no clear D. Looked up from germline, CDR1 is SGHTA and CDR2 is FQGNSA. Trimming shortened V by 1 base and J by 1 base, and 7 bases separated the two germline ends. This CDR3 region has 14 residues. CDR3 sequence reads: CASSLGWQNTEAFF. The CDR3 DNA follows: TGTGCCAGCAGCTTAGGCTGGCAGAACACTGAAGCTTTCTTT. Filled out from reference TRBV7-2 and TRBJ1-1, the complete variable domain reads GAGVSQSPSNKVTEKGKDVELRCDPISGHTALYWYRQSLGQGLEFLIYFQGNSAPDKSGLPSDRFSAERTGGSVSTLTIQRTQQEDSAVYLCASSLGWQNTEAFFGQGTRLTVV.

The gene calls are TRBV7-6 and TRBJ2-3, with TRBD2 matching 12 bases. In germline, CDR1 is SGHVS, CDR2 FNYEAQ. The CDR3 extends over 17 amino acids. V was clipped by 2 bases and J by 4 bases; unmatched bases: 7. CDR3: CASSLLPSGGAADTQYF. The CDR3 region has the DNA TGTGCCAGCAGCTTACTCCCTAGCGGGGGGGCGGCAGATACGCAGTATTTT.

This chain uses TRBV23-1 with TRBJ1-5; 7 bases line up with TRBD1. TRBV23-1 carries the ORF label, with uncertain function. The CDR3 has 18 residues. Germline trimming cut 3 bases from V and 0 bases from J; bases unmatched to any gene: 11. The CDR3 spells CASSQRDRPPYSNQPQHF. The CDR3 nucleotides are TGCGCCAGCAGTCAGCGGGACAGACCACCATATAGCAATCAGCCCCAGCATTTT.

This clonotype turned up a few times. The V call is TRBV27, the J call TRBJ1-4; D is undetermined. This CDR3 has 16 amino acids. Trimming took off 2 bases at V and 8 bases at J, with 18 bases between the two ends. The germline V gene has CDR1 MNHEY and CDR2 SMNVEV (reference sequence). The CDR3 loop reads CASSLLPSSGGEKLFF. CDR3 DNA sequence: TGTGCCAGCAGTTTACTGCCTTCCAGTGGTGGAGAAAAACTGTTTTTT.

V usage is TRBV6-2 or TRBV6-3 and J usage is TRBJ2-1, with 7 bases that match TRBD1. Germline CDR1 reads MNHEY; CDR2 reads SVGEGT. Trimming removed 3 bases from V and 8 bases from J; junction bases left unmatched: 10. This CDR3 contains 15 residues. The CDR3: CASSYIQGVRDEQFF. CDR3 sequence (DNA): TGTGCCAGCAGTTATATTCAGGGGGTAAGGGATGAGCAGTTCTTC.

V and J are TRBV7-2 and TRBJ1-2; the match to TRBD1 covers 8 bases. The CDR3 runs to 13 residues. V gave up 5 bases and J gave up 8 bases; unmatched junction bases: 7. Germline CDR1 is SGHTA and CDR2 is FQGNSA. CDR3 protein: CASSGGDRKGYTF. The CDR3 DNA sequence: TGTGCCAGCAGCGGGGGGGACAGGAAGGGCTACACCTTC. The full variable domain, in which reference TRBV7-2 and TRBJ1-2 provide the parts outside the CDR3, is GAGVSQSPSNKVTEKGKDVELRCDPISGHTALYWYRQSLGQGLEFLIYFQGNSAPDKSGLPSDRFSAERTGGSVSTLTIQRTQQEDSAVYLCASSGGDRKGYTFGSGTRLTVV.

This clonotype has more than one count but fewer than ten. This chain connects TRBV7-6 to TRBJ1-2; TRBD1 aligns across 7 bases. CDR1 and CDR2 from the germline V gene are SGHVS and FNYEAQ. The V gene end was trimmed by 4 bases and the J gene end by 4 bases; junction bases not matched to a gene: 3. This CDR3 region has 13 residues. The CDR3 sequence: CASSSDRFYGYTF. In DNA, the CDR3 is TGTGCCAGCAGCTCGGACAGGTTCTATGGCTACACCTTC.

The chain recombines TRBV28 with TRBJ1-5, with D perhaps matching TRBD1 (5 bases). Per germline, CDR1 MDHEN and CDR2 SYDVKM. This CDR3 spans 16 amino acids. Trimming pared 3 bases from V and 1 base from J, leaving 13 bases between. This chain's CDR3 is CASSFERRGSNQPQHF. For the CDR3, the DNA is TGTGCCAGCAGTTTCGAAAGGCGGGGGAGCAATCAGCCCCAGCATTTT.

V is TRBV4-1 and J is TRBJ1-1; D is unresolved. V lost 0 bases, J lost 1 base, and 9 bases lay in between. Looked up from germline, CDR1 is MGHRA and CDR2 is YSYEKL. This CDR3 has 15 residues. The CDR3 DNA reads TGCGCCAGCAGCCAAGATGCGGGCCCGAACACTGAAGCTTTCTTT. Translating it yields CASSQDAGPNTEAFF.